The table lists the clone carrying this T cell receptor beta chain with many counts. The antigen is undetermined. The sample belongs to a study of regulatory T cells in long-lasting Graves disease. Study outcomes and limitations: Newly diagnosed Graves' patients had higher TCR diversity than persistent ones.

This CDR3 contains 15 residues. The germline V gene encodes CDR1 SNHLY and CDR2 FYNNEI. The J segment lost 3 bases and the V segment lost 6 bases, leaving 10 bases of the junction unmatched. Time point described: newly diagnosed GD, antithyroid drugs for less than 3 months. Isolated PBMC RNA provided the starting material for the TCR library. Through Arm-PCR of CDR3 regions and iRepertoire HTBI primers, TCR beta libraries were built. TCRdb ran MiXCR on the multiplex PCR reads and lists one entry per CDR3 protein. The data hold around 250,000 distinct CDR3 sequences, with about 17% observed a single time. The same data also contributed to another study, on T cells in Graves' hyperthyroidism and ophthalmopathy. From that paper: HTBI primers drove first-round RT-PCR of the TCR CDR3.

The sequencing used peripheral blood mononuclear cells (PBMCs), collected at new diagnosis, from a patient treated with antithyroid drugs. The chain employs TRBV2 and TRBJ2-5, with 7 positions matching TRBD2. This sequence originates from a woman under 40 with Graves disease. The CDR3 DNA sequence: TGTGCCAGCAGCGGATCCCTAGCGGAAAAAGAGACCCAGTACTTC. Translating it yields CASSGSLAEKETQYF. Combining the CDR3 with reference TRBV2 and TRBJ2-5 gives the whole variable domain EPEVTQTPSHQVTQMGQEVILRCVPISNHLYFYWYRQILGQKVEFLVSFYNNEISEKSEIFDDQFSVERPDGSNFTLKIRSTKLEDSAMYFCASSGSLAEKETQYFGPGTRLLVL.